This entry features one T cell receptor beta chain sequence. The data were taken from a study of T cell changes during pregnancy in multiple sclerosis. Clones were sequenced by immunoSEQ multiplex PCR, and TCRdb holds only the in-frame ones, with some missing. Here the sample spans around 21,000 clones, about 88% being singletons. The TCR sequence derives from a female donor in good health, enrolled as a control in a pregnancy study. The source was CD8+ T cells from peripheral blood mononuclear cells, collected after pregnancy.

CDR3 region: CASSAGTVTEAFF. CDR3 coding DNA: TGTGCCAGCAGTGCGGGGACAGTCACTGAAGCTTTCTTT. The rearrangement links TRBV6-4 to TRBJ1-1; 7 bases agree with TRBD1. Trimming at V came to 4 bases and at J to 4 bases, leaving 3 bases not matched to a gene. The germline V gene has CDR1 MRHNA and CDR2 SNTAGT. The length of the CDR3 is 13 residues.